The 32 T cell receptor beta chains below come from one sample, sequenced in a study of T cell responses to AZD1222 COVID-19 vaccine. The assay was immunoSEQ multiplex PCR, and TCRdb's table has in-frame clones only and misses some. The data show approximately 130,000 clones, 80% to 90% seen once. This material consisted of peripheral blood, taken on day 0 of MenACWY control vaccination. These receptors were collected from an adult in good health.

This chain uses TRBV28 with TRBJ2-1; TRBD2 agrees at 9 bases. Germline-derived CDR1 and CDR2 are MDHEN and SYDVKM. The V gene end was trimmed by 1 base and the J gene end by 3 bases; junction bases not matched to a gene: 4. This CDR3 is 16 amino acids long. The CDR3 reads CASSLSASGNYNEQFF. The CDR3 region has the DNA TGTGCCAGCAGTTTATCCGCTAGCGGGAACTACAATGAGCAGTTCTTC.

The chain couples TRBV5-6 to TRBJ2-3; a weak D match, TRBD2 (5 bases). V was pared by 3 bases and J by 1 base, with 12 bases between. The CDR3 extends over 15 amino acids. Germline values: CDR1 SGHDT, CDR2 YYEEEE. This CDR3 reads CASSSGPGGTDTQYF. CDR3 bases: TGTGCCAGCAGCTCCGGGCCCGGGGGCACAGATACGCAGTATTTT.

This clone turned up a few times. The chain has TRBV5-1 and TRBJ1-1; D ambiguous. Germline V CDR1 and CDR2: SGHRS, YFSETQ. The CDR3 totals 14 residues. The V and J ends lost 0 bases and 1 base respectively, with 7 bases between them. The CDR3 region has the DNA TGCGCCAGCAGCTTGGGAGGTTCGAACACTGAAGCTTTCTTT. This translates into CASSLGGSNTEAFF.

The CDR3 DNA follows: TGTGCCAGCAGTTTAAGGGGGTTCTACGAGCAGTACTTC. It translates to CASSLRGFYEQYF. The genes are TRBV27 and TRBJ2-7; tentatively, D is TRBD1 (6 bases). V lost 2 bases and J lost 3, with 8 bases in between. CDR1 and CDR2 (germline): MNHEY, SMNVEV (reference sequence). CDR3 length: 13 amino acids.

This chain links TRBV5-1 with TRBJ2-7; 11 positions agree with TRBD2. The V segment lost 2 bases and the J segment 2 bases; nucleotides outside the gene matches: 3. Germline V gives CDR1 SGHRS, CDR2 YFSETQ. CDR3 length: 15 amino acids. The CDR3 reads CASSFSGRGPYEQYF. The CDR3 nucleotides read TGCGCCAGCAGCTTTAGCGGGAGGGGTCCCTACGAGCAGTACTTC.

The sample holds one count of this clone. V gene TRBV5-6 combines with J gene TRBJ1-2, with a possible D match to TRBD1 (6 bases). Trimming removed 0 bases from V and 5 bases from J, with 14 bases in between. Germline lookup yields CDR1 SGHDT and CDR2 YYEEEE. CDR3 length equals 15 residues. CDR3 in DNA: TGTGCCAGCAGCTTGGCGGACAGTGGCAGATATGGCTACACCTTC. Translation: CASSLADSGRYGYTF. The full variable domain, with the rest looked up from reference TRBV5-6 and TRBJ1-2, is DAGVTQSPTHLIKTRGQQVTLRCSPKSGHDTVSWYQQALGQGPQFIFQYYEEEERQRGNFPDRFSGHQFPNYSSELNVNALLLGDSALYLCASSLADSGRYGYTFGSGTRLTVV.

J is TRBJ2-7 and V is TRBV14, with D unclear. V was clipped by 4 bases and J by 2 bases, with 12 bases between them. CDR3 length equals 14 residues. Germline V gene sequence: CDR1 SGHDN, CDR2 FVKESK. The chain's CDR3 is CASSPLGKTYEQYF. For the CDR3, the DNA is TGTGCCAGCAGCCCGTTGGGGAAGACCTACGAGCAGTACTTC.

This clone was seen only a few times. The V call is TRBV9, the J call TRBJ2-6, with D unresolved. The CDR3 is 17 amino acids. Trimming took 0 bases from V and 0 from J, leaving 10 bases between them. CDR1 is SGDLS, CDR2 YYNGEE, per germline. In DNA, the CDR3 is TGTGCCAGCAGCGTAGCTTATGCAGCCTCTGGGGCCAACGTCCTGACTTTC. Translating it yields CASSVAYAASGANVLTF.

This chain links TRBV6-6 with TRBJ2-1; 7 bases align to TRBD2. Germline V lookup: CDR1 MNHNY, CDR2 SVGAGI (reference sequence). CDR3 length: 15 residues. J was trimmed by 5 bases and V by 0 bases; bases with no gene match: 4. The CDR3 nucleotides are TGTGCCAGCAGTTACTCGGGGGACTACCACAATGAGCAGTTCTTC. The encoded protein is CASSYSGDYHNEQFF.

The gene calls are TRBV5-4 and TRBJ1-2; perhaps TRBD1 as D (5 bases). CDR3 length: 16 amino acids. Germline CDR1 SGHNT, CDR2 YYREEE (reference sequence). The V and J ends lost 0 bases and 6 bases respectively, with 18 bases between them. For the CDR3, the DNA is TGTGCCAGCAGCTTGGAGTACGGCAGGTGGGGCAATGGCTACACCTTC. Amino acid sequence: CASSLEYGRWGNGYTF.

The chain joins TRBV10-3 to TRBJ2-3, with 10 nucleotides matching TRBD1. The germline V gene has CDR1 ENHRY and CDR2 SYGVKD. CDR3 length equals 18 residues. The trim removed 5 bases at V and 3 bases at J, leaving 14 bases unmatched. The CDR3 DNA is TGTGCCATCAGTCGGCCGGGACAGGGGAGCGGGAGAACAGATACGCAGTATTTT. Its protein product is CAISRPGQGSGRTDTQYF.

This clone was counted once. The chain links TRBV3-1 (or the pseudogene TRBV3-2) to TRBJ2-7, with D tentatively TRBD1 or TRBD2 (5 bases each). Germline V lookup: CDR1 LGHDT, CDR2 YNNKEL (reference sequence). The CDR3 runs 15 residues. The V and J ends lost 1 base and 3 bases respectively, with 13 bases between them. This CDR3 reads CASSQGGDLRYEQYF. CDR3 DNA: TGTGCCAGCAGCCAAGGTGGGGACCTGCGCTACGAGCAGTACTTC.

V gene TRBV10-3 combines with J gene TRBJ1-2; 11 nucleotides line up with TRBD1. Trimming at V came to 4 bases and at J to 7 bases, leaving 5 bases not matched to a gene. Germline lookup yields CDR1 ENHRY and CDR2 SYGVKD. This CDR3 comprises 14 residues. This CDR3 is CAISVGQGAFGYTF. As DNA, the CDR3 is TGTGCCATCAGTGTTGGACAGGGGGCGTTTGGCTACACCTTC.

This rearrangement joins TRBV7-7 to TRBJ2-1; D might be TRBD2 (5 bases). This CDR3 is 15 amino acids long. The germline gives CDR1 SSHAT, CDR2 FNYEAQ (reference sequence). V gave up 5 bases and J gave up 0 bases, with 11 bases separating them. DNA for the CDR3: TGTGCCAGCAGCCTGGGTACTAGCTCCTACAATGAGCAGTTCTTC. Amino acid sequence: CASSLGTSSYNEQFF.

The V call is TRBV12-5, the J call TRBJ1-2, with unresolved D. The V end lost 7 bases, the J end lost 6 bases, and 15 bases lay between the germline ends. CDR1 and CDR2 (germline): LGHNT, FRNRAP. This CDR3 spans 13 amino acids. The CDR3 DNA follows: TGTGCTAGTGATCCCGAATCCGGCAATGGCTACACCTTC. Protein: CASDPESGNGYTF.

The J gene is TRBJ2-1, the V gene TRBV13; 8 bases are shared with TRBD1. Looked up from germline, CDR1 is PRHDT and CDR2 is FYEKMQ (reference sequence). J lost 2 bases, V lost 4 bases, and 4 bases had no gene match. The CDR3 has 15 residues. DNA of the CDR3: TGTGCCAGCAGCTCTATGACAGGGGCCTACAATGAGCAGTTCTTC. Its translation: CASSSMTGAYNEQFF.

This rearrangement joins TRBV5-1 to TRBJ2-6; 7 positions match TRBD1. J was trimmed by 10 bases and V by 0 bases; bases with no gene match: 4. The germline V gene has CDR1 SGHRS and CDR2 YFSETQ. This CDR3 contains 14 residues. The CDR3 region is CASSLATGSNVLTF. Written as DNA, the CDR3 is TGCGCCAGCAGCTTGGCGACAGGGAGTAACGTCCTGACTTTC.

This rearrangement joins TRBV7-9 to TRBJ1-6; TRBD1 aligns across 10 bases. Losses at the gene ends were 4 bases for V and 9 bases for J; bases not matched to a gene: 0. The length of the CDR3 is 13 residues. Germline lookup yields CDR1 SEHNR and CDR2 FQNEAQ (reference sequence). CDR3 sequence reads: CASSWDRGSPLHF. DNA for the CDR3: TGTGCCAGCAGCTGGGACAGGGGTTCACCCCTCCACTTT. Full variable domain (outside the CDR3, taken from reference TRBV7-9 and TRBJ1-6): DTGVSQNPRHKITKRGQNVTFRCDPISEHNRLYWYRQTLGQGPEFLTYFQNEAQLEKSRLLSDRFSAERPKGSFSTLEIQRTEQGDSAMYLCASSWDRGSPLHFGNGTRLTVT.

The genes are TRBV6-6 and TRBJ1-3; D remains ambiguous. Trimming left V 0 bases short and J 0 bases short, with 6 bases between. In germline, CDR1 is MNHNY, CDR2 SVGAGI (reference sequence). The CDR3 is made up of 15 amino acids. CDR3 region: CASSYSMGSGNTIYF. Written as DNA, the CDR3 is TGTGCCAGCAGTTACTCGATGGGCTCTGGAAACACCATATATTTT.

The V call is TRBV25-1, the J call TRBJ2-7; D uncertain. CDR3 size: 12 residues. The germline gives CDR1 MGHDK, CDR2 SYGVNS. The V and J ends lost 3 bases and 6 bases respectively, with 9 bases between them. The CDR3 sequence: CASSDYGFEQYF. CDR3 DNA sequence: TGTGCCAGCAGTGACTATGGGTTCGAGCAGTACTTC.

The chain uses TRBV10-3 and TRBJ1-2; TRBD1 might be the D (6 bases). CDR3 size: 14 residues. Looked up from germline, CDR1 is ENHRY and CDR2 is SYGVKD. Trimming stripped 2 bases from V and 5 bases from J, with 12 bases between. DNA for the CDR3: TGTGCCATCAGTGAGACAGGGTCCGTTTATGGCTACACCTTC. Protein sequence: CAISETGSVYGYTF.

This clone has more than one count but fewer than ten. CDR3 residues: CASSLEGGSYNEQFF. CDR3 nucleotides: TGTGCCAGCAGCTTAGAGGGGGGCTCCTACAATGAGCAGTTCTTC. The chain has TRBV13 and TRBJ2-1; TRBD1 or TRBD2 may be the D gene (6 bases each). This CDR3 contains 15 residues. Between the trimmed V and J ends, which lost 1 base and 0 bases, there was a span of 7 bases. Germline V CDR1 and CDR2: PRHDT, FYEKMQ (reference sequence).

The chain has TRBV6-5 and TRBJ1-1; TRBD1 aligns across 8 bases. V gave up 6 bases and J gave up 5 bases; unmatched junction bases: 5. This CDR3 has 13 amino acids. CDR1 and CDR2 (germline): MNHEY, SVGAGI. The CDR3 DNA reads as TGTGCCAGCAGACCCGGACAGGGAACTGAAGCTTTCTTT. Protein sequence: CASRPGQGTEAFF.

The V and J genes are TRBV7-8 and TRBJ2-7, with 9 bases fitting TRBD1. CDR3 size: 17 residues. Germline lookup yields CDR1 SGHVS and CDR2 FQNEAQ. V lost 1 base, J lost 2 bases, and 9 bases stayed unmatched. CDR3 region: CASSLERVGQGAYEQYF. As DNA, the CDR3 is TGTGCCAGCAGCTTAGAAAGGGTGGGACAGGGAGCCTACGAGCAGTACTTC. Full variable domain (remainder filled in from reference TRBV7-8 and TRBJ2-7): GAGVSQSPRYKVAKRGQDVALRCDPISGHVSLFWYQQALGQGPEFLTYFQNEAQLDKSGLPSDRFFAERPEGSVSTLKIQRTQQEDSAVYLCASSLERVGQGAYEQYFGPGTRLTVT.

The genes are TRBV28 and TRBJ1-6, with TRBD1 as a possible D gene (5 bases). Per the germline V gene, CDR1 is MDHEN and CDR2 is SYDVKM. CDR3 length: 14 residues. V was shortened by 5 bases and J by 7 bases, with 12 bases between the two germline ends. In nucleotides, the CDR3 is TGTGCCAGCAGTCCTCCCAGGGAAAATTCACCCCTCCACTTT. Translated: CASSPPRENSPLHF.

The CDR3 nucleotides are TGTGCCAGCAGTTTTAACCGCGGAGACACCATATATTTT. Encoded protein: CASSFNRGDTIYF. The chain links TRBV12-3 or TRBV12-4 to TRBJ1-3, with no clear D. The CDR3 runs to 13 residues. Trimming took off 3 bases at V and 8 bases at J, with 11 bases between the two ends.

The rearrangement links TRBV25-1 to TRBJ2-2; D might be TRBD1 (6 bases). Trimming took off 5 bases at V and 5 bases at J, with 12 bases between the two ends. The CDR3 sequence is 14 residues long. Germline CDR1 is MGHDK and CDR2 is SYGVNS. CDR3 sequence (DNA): TGTGCCAGCAGTACCGGGACACTGACCGGGGAGCTGTTTTTT. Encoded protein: CASSTGTLTGELFF.

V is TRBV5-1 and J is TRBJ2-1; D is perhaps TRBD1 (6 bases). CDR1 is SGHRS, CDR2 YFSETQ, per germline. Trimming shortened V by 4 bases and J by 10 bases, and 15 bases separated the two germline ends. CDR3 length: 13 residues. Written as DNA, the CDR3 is TGCGCCAGCAGCCCTACAGGGCACTGGGAGCAGTTCTTC. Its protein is CASSPTGHWEQFF. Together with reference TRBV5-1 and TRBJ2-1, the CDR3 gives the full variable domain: KAGVTQTPRYLIKTRGQQVTLSCSPISGHRSVSWYQQTPGQGLQFLFEYFSETQRNKGNFPGRFSGRQFSNSRSEMNVSTLELGDSALYLCASSPTGHWEQFFGPGTRLTVL.

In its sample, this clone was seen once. The CDR3 spells CATSVPGLAGGTGELFF. The CDR3 DNA is TGTGCCACCAGTGTACCGGGACTAGCGGGAGGCACCGGGGAGCTGTTTTTT. This sequence joins TRBV24-1 and TRBJ2-2; 15 bases line up with TRBD2. The CDR3 contains 17 residues. The J segment lost 4 bases and the V segment lost 5 bases, leaving 4 bases of the junction unmatched. Germline lookup yields CDR1 KGHDR and CDR2 SFDVKD.

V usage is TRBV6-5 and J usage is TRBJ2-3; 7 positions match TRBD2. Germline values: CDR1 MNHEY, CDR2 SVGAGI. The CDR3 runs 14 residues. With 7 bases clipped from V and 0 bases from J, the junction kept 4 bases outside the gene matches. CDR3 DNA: TGTGCCAGCATCAAAGCGGGGAGCACAGATACGCAGTATTTT. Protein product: CASIKAGSTDTQYF.

The CDR3, as DNA: TGTGCCAGCAGCTTTCACCTGAGGGCATCCTACGAGCAGTACTTC. It translates to CASSFHLRASYEQYF. The chain couples TRBV5-6 to TRBJ2-7; tentatively, D is TRBD2 (5 bases). Trimming pared 2 bases from V and 1 base from J, leaving 13 bases between. From germline, CDR1 is SGHDT and CDR2 YYEEEE. This CDR3 is built from 15 residues.

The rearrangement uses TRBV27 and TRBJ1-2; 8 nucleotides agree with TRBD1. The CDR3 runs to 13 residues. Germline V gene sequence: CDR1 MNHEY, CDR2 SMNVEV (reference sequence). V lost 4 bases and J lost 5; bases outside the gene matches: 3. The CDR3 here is CASSSGQGYGYTF. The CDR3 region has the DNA TGTGCCAGCAGTTCCGGACAGGGTTATGGCTACACCTTC.